This TCR beta chain was recovered during a study of T cells expressing NK-cell markers. Study overall: The study sequenced eight donors, seven HCMV-seropositive and one seronegative.

This CDR3 has 15 residues. Reanalyzing the 5' RACE reads, TCRdb keeps one entry per CDR3 protein, without DNA. In all, the sample yields about half a million distinct CDR3 sequences. This TCR was recovered from a woman aged 45-60 years in good health. The specimen was blood T cells: a sorted CD56 or NKG2C T cell subset, CD4+ or CD8+ T cells, or bulk PBMC T cells (not recorded which). V gene TRBV12-3 or TRBV12-4 combines with J gene TRBJ2-2; TCRdb's D call, TRBD1, is unchecked because there is no DNA. This CDR3 reads CASSLQGAYTGELFF.